This is a list of T cell receptor beta chains from one sample in a study of cytomegalovirus exposure and HLA in healthy donors. The table came from immunoSEQ multiplex PCR; TCRdb's copy has only in-frame clones and leaves some out. The profile shows 120,000 to 150,000 clones, roughly 80% of them singletons. The sample taken for sequencing was PBMCs. Receptors were obtained from a man between 18 and 35 years old in good health and CMV-seronegative. CDR3s include the opening cysteine and the closing phenylalanine or tryptophan. A D gene is named only where the DNA matches it firmly. Clone size is stated in some rows and not others, as once, few, many or a class when expanded.

V gene	D gene	clone size	J gene	CDR3 DNA	CDR3 protein
TRBV4-3	TRBD1	few	TRBJ2-7	TGCGCCAGCAGCCAAGATTGGCAGGGGGCCTACGAGCAGTACTTC	CASSQDWQGAYEQYF
TRBV4-3	TRBD1	few	TRBJ1-1	TGCGCCAGCAGCCAAACGGACAGGGCCGCTGAAGCTTTCTTT	CASSQTDRAAEAFF
TRBV10-3	NA	NA	TRBJ2-5	TGTGCCATCAGTGCCCTGGAGACCCAGTACTTC	CAISALETQYF
TRBV11-2	NA	NA	TRBJ2-1	TGTGCCAGCAGCTTGTCTTACGGGGAGCAGTTCTTC	CASSLSYGEQFF
TRBV2	NA	NA	TRBJ2-1	TGTGCCAGCAGTGAAGCTTCCGACTCCCGAGGGTTCTTC	CASSEASDSRGFF
TRBV30	NA	once	TRBJ2-1	TGTGCCTGGAGTGGGGAGGATGGGGAGCAGTTCTTC	CAWSGEDGEQFF
TRBV4-3	NA	NA	TRBJ1-4	TGCGCCAGCAGCGAAGCGACAGCCGTCGTAACTAATGAAAAACTGTTTTTT	CASSEATAVVTNEKLFF
TRBV6-6	TRBD1	NA	TRBJ1-6	TGTGCCAGCAGTCACCACGACAGGGTCAATTCGCCCCTCCACTTT	CASSHHDRVNSPLHF
TRBV18	NA	once	TRBJ2-2	TGTGCCAGCTCACCATGGCAGGGGCCGAACACCGGGGAGCTGTTTTTT	CASSPWQGPNTGELFF
TRBV12-5	TRBD2	NA	TRBJ2-2	TGTGCTAGTGGTTTGGTAGCGGGGGGGCTAGTACCCGGGGAGCTGTTTTTT	CASGLVAGGLVPGELFF
TRBV7-9	TRBD1	NA	TRBJ1-5	TGTGCCAGCAGCCCGGACAGGGGTCAGCCCCAGCATTTT	CASSPDRGQPQHF
TRBV19	TRBD2	NA	TRBJ2-5	TGTGCCAGTAGTATAGGGGACTATCAAGAGACCCAGTACTTC	CASSIGDYQETQYF
TRBV6-5	NA	few	TRBJ1-3	TGTGCCAGCAGAAGCATAGGGGAAGGAAACACCATATATTTT	CASRSIGEGNTIYF
TRBV11-2	NA	NA	TRBJ1-1	TGTGCCAGCAGTGGGGGGGGAACTGAAGCTTTCTTT	CASSGGGTEAFF
TRBV9	TRBD1	NA	TRBJ2-7	TGTGCCAGCAGCGCTTCCGGGACAGGGGCCTACGAGCAGTACTTC	CASSASGTGAYEQYF
TRBV27	TRBD1	NA	TRBJ2-7	TGTGCCAGCTATGGGGGGACAGGGGGCTACGAGCAGTACTTC	CASYGGTGGYEQYF
TRBV7-9	NA	once	TRBJ2-2	TGTGCCAGCAGCTTTCCTGTTCCGAACACCGGGGAGCTGTTTTTT	CASSFPVPNTGELFF
TRBV12-5	TRBD1	NA	TRBJ1-5	TGTGCTAGTGGTTTGGTACCTGGGACAGGGGGAAGGAGCAATCAGCCCCAGCATTTT	CASGLVPGTGGRSNQPQHF
TRBV15	NA	NA	TRBJ2-3	TGTGCCACCAGCAGTTTTACAGGAGGAGGGGCAGATACGCAGTATTTT	CATSSFTGGGADTQYF
TRBV16	TRBD1	NA	TRBJ2-7	TGTGCCAGCAGCCCCGTGGACGGGGGGACAGGGAGATCCGAGCAGTACTTC	CASSPVDGGTGRSEQYF
TRBV7-9	NA	NA	TRBJ2-5	TGTGCCAGCAGCTTAATGAGGGAGACCCAGTACTTC	CASSLMRETQYF
TRBV2	TRBD1	few	TRBJ1-5	TGTGCCAGCACCAGGGACAGGGGTCAGCCCCAGCATTTT	CASTRDRGQPQHF
TRBV21-1	NA	NA	TRBJ1-5	TGTGCCAGCAGCATTTTGGGCCCCGGGACAGGTAATCAGCCCCAGCATTTT	CASSILGPGTGNQPQHF
TRBV2	NA	NA	TRBJ1-5	TGTGCCAGCAGTGAGGGGAGGGCGACAAGGGGAGGCCAGCCCCAGCATTTT	CASSEGRATRGGQPQHF
TRBV2	NA	once	TRBJ2-7	TGTGCCAGCAGTGAAGGCGGTAGCCCCCGTACAGGGCAGAACGAGCAGTACTTC	CASSEGGSPRTGQNEQYF
TRBV5-1	NA	few	TRBJ2-2	TGCGCCAGCAGCTTGGGGGCAGGAGGCACCGGGGAGCTGTTTTTT	CASSLGAGGTGELFF
TRBV10-2	TRBD1	NA	TRBJ1-1	TGCGCCAGCAGTGATTACAGGGGGACTGAAGCTTTCTTT	CASSDYRGTEAFF
TRBV7-8	NA	NA	TRBJ1-5	TGTGCCAGCAGCTGGGGGGGTAACAGTCATCAGCCCCAGCATTTT	CASSWGGNSHQPQHF
TRBV6-6	NA	NA	TRBJ2-1	TGTGCCAGCAGTTACTCGAAGGCCGCGAACAGGTATGATGAGGTCTTC	CASSYSKAANRYDEVF
TRBV18	TRBD1	NA	TRBJ2-7	TGTGCCAGCTCACAGGGGGCCCTTACCTACGAGCAGTACTTC	CASSQGALTYEQYF
TRBV4-2	NA	NA	TRBJ1-5	TGTGCCAGCAGCCAAGGGGGCTATAGCAATCAGCCCCAGCATTTT	CASSQGGYSNQPQHF
TRBV7-9	TRBD1	NA	TRBJ1-3	TGTGCCAGCAGCTTAGCGGAGACAGGGAGAAACACCATATATTTT	CASSLAETGRNTIYF
TRBV5-4	NA	NA	TRBJ2-2	TGTGCCAGCACGAGAGGCGGCGCGAACACCGGGGAGCTGTTTTTT	CASTRGGANTGELFF
TRBV7-8	TRBD2	NA	TRBJ2-1	TGTGCCAGCAGCTTTACGGGAGGAAATGAGCAGTTCTTC	CASSFTGGNEQFF
TRBV6-5	NA	NA	TRBJ2-1	TGTGCCAGCAGTTACTCGGGGCCAGACAACAATGAGCAGTTCTTC	CASSYSGPDNNEQFF
TRBV11-2	NA	NA	TRBJ1-5	TGTGCCAGCAGCTTAGATCTTGGGGCTCAGCCCCAGCATTTT	CASSLDLGAQPQHF
TRBV9	TRBD1	NA	TRBJ2-7	TGTGCCAGCAGCAAACAACAGGGGCCAGCCGAGCAGTACTTC	CASSKQQGPAEQYF
TRBV5-4	NA	NA	TRBJ2-3	TGTGCCAGCAGCTTGCAGGGGCAAGGAGATACGCAGTATTTT	CASSLQGQGDTQYF
TRBV13	TRBD1	NA	TRBJ2-7	TGTGCCACCCAGCCACAGGGGGGATCCTACGAGCAGTACTTC	CATQPQGGSYEQYF
TRBV5-1	NA	few	TRBJ1-3	TGCGCCAGCAGCTCTCTCCCCATGGAGACGACTGGAAACACCATATATTTT	CASSSLPMETTGNTIYF
TRBV11-2	TRBD2	NA	TRBJ2-5	TGTGCCAGCAGCCCCCGTACTAGCGGGGGACCCCGAGAGACCCAGTACTTC	CASSPRTSGGPRETQYF
TRBV5-1	NA	NA	TRBJ2-7	TGCGCCAGCAGCTTAGAGGGCAGAACCTACGAGCAGTACTTC	CASSLEGRTYEQYF
TRBV2	NA	NA	TRBJ2-2	TGTGCCAGCAGTCCAGACTACACCGGGGAGCTGTTTTTT	CASSPDYTGELFF
TRBV29-1	NA	NA	TRBJ1-1	TGCAGCGTTGTGGGTGGGGGGGGCACTGAAGCTTTCTTT	CSVVGGGGTEAFF
TRBV7-9	NA	NA	TRBJ1-1	TGTGCCAGCGAGGGAACAGGGAGTGAAGCTTTCTTT	CASEGTGSEAFF
TRBV7-2	TRBD2	NA	TRBJ2-5	TGTGCCAGCAGCTTAGCGGGGGGGAGCCAAGAGACCCAGTACTTC	CASSLAGGSQETQYF
TRBV18	TRBD1	NA	TRBJ2-2	TGTGCCAGCTCATATAACAGGGGTCCGGACACCGGGGAGCTGTTTTTT	CASSYNRGPDTGELFF
TRBV7-2	TRBD1	few	TRBJ2-2	TGTGCCAGCAGCCCCCAGGACAGGGCTAACACCGGGGAGCTGTTTTTT	CASSPQDRANTGELFF
TRBV5-8	NA	few	TRBJ2-6	TGTGCCAGCAGCTCATACAGGACCTCTGGGGCCAACGTCCTGACTTTC	CASSSYRTSGANVLTF
TRBV4-3	NA	few	TRBJ1-3	TGCGCCAGCAGCCACACGCTGAATCTGGGGCTTGGAAACACCATATATTTT	CASSHTLNLGLGNTIYF
TRBV7-9	NA	NA	TRBJ2-1	TGTGCCAGCAGCCCGGCACAGGGCTCCTACAATGAGCAGTTCTTC	CASSPAQGSYNEQFF
TRBV6-5	NA	NA	TRBJ1-1	TGTGCCAGCAGTTACGACTCAGGGTGGAACACTGAAGCTTTCTTT	CASSYDSGWNTEAFF
TRBV10-3	TRBD2	NA	TRBJ2-5	TGTGCCATCTCCCAATCGAAGGGACTAGTGGTGGAGACCCAGTACTTC	CAISQSKGLVVETQYF
TRBV4-1	NA	NA	TRBJ2-7	TGCGCCAGCAGCCAAGAGTTGTATCTCTCCTACGAGCAGTACTTC	CASSQELYLSYEQYF
TRBV4-1	TRBD1	NA	TRBJ2-3	TGCGCCAGCAGCCAAGGAGGGGAAGGGGGCCGCACAGATACGCAGTATTTT	CASSQGGEGGRTDTQYF
TRBV5-1	TRBD1	NA	TRBJ2-2	TGCGCCAGCAGTCCGACAGGGGGCGCCGGCACCGGGGAGCTGTTTTTT	CASSPTGGAGTGELFF
TRBV30	NA	NA	TRBJ1-3	TGTGCCTCCGACCTAGGACAGTCGAGCTCTGGAAACACCATATATTTT	CASDLGQSSSGNTIYF